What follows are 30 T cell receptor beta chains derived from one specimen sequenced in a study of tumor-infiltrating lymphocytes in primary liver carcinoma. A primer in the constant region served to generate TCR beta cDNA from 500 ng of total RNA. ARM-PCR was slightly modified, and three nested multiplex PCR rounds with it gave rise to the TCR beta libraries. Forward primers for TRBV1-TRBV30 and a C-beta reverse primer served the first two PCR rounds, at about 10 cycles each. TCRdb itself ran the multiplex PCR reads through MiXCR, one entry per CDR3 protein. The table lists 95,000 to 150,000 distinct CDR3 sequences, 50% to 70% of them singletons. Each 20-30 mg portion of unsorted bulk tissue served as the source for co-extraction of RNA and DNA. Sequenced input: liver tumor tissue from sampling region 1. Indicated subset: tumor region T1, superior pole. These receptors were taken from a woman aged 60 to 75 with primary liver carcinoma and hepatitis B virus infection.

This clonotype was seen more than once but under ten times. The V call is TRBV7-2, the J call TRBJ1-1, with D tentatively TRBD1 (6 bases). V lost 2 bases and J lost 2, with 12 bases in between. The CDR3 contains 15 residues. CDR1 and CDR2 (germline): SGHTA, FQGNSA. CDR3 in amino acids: CASSLRAGTNTEAFF. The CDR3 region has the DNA TGTGCCAGCAGCTTACGGGCAGGGACAAACACTGAAGCTTTCTTT.

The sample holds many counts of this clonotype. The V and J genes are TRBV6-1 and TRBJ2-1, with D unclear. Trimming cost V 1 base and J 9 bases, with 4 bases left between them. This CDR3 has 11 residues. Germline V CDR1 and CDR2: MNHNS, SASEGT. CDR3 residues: CASSEGFEQFF. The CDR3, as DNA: TGTGCCAGCAGTGAAGGCTTTGAGCAGTTCTTC.

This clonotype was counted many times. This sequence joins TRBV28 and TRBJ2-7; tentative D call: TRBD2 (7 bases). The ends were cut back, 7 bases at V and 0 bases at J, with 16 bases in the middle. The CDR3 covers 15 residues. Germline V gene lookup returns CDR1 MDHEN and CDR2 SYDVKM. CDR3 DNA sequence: TGTGCCAGCACTGAAGGAGGGGGGGTCTCCTACGAGCAGTACTTC. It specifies CASTEGGGVSYEQYF.

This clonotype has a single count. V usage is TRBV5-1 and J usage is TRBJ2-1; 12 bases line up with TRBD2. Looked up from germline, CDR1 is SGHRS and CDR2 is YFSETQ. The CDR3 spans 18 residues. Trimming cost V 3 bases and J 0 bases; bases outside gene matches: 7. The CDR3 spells CASSSPGLAGSSYNEQFF. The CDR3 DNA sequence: TGCGCCAGCAGCTCGCCTGGACTAGCGGGGAGCTCCTACAATGAGCAGTTCTTC.

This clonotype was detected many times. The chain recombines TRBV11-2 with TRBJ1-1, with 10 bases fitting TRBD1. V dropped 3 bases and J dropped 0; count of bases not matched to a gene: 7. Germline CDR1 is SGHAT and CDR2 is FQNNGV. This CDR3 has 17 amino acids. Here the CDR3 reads CASSLRQGAILNTEAFF. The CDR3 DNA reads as TGTGCCAGCAGCTTGCGACAGGGGGCGATCCTGAACACTGAAGCTTTCTTT.

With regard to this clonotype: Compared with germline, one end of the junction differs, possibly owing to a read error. The CDR3 DNA reads TGTGCCACGGGGCCTTACGAGCGGTACTTC. It translates to CATGPYERYF. This chain joins TRBV6-5 and TRBJ2-7; the D call may be TRBD1 or TRBD2 (5 bases each). CDR1 MNHEY and CDR2 SVGAGI come from the germline V gene. This CDR3 is 10 amino acids long.

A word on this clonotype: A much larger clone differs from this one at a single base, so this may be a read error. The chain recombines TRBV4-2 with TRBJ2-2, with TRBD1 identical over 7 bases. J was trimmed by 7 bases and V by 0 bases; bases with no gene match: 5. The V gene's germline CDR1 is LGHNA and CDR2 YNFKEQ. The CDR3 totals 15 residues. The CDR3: CASSQERHRGGELFF. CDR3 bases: TGTGCCAGCAGCCAAGAACGGCACAGGGGCGGGGAGCTGTTTTTT.

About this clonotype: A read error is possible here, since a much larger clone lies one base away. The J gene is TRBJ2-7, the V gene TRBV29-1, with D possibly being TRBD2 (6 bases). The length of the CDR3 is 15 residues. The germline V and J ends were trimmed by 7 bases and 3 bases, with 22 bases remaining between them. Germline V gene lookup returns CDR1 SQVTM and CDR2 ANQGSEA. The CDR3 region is CSAPGTSRSLYEQYF. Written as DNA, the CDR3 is TGCAGCGCCCCGGGCACTAGCCGGAGCCTCTACGAGCAGTACTTC.

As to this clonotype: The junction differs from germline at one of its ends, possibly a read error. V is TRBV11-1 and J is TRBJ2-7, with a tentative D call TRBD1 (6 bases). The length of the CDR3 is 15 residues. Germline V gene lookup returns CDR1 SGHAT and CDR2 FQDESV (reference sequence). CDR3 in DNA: TGTACCAGCAGCCTTGGACAGACCTTAACCTACGAGCAGTACTTC. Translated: CTSSLGQTLTYEQYF.

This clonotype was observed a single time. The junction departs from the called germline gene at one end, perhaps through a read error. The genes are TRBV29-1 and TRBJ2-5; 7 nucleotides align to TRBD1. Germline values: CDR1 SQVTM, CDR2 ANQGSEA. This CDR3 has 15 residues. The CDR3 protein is CCVEGATGELEIQYF. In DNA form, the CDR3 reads TGCTGCGTTGAAGGGGCTACAGGGGAACTAGAGATCCAGTACTTC.

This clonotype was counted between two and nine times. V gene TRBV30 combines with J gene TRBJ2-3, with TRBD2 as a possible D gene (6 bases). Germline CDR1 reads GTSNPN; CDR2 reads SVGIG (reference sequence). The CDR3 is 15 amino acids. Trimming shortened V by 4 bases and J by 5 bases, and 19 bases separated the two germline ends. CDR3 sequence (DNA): TGTGCCTGGAACCCTACGGCTAGCGCGAGAGATACGCAGTATTTT. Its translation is CAWNPTASARDTQYF.

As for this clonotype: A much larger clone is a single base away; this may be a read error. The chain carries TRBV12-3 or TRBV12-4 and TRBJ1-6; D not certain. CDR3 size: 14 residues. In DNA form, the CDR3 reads TGTGCCTGCAGCCCGCAACCGGGGAATTCACCCCTCCACTTT. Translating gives CACSPQPGNSPLHF.

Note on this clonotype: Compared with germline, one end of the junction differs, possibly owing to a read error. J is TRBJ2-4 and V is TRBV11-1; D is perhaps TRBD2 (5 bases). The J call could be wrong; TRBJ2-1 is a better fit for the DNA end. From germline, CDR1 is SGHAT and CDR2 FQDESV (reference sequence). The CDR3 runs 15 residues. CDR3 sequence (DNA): TGTGCCAGCAACTTAACCGCGGGTCAAAAAAACATTCAGTTCTTC. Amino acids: CASNLTAGQKNIQFF.

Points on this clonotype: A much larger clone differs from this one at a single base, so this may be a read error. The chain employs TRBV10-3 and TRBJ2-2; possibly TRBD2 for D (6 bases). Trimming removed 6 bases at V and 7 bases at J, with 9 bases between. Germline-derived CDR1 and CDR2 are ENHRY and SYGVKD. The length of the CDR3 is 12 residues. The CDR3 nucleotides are TGTGCCATCAGGTCGGGGGACGGGGAGCTGTTTTTT. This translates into CAIRSGDGELFF.

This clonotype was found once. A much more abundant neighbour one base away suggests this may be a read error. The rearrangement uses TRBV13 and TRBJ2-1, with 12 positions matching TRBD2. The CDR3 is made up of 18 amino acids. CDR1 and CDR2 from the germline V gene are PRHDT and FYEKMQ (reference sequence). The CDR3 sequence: CASSLSLLAGGEYNEEFF. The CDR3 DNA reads TGTGCCAGCAGCTTATCCCTACTAGCGGGAGGCGAATACAATGAGGAGTTCTTC.

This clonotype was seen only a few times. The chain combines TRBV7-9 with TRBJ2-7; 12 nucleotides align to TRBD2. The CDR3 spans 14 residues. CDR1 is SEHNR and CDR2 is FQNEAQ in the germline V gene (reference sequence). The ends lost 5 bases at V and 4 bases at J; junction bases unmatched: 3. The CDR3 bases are TGTGCCAGCAGCCGACTAGCGGGAGATTACGAGCAGTACTTC. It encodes CASSRLAGDYEQYF.

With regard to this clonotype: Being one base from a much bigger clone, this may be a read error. The DNA of the CDR3 is TGTGCCAGCACCCCGAGACAGGGAGCAATCACTGAAGCTTTCTTT. Its translation is CASTPRQGAITEAFF. V is TRBV6-6 and J is TRBJ1-1, with 7 bases matching TRBD1. The CDR3 contains 15 residues. After removal of 7 bases from V and 4 bases from J, the junction contained 12 bases not matched to a gene. The germline CDR1 and CDR2 sequences are MNHNY and SVGAGI (reference sequence).

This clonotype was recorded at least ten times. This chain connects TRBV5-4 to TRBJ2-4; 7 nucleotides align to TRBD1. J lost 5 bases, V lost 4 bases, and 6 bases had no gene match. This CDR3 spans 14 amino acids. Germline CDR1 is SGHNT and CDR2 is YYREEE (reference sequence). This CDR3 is CASSPGTDQNIQYF. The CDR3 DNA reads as TGTGCCAGCAGCCCGGGGACAGACCAAAACATTCAGTACTTC. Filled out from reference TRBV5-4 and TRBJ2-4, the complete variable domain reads ETGVTQSPTHLIKTRGQQVTLRCSSQSGHNTVSWYQQALGQGPQFIFQYYREEENGRGNFPPRFSGLQFPNYSSELNVNALELDDSALYLCASSPGTDQNIQYFGAGTRLSVL.

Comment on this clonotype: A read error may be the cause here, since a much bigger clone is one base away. The CDR3 nucleotides read TGTGCCACCAGGACCGGATCCTATAATTCACCCCTCCACTTT. Protein: CATRTGSYNSPLHF. The V call is TRBV10-3, the J call TRBJ1-6; D gene uncertain. CDR1 is ENHRY, CDR2 SYGVKD, per germline. Trimming pared 10 bases from V and 1 base from J, leaving 11 bases between. The CDR3 loop spans 14 amino acids.

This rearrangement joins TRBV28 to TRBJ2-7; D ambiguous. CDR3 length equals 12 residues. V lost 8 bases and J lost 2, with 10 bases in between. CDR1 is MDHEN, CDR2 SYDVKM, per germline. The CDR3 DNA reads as TGTGCCAGCGGAGTCGGAACCTACGAGCAGTACTTC. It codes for CASGVGTYEQYF.

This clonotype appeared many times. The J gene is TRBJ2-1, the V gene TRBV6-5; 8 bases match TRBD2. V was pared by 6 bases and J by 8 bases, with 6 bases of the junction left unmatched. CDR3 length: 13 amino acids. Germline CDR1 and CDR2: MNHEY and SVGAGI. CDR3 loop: CASRRGGGDEQFF. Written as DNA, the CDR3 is TGTGCCAGCAGACGGGGGGGAGGGGATGAGCAGTTCTTC.

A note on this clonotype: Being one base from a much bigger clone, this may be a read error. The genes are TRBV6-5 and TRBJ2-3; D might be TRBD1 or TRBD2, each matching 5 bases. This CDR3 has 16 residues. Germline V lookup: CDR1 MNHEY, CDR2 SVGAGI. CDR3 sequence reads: CASSYSMGRSTDMQYF. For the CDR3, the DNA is TGTGCCAGCAGTTACTCGATGGGACGGAGCACAGATATGCAGTATTTT.

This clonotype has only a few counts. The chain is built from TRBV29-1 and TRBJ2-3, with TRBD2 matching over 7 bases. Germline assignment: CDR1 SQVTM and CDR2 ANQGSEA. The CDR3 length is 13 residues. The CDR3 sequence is CCATSELGDTQYF. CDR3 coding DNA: TGCTGCGCCACTAGCGAGTTGGGGGATACGCAGTATTTT.

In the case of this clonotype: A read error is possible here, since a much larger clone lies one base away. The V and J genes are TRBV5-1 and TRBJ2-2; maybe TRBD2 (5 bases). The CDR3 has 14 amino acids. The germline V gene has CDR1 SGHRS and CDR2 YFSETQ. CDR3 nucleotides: TGCGCCAGCAAAGGTTCGCTAGGGCCCGGGGATCTGTTTTTT. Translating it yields CASKGSLGPGDLFF.

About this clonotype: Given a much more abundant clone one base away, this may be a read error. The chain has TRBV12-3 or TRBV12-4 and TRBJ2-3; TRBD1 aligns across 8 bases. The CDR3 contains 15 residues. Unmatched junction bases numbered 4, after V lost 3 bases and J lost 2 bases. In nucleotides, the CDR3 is TGTGCCAGCAGTTTTTCAGGGGGCCCCACAGATACGCAGTATTTT. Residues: CASSFSGGPTDTQYF.

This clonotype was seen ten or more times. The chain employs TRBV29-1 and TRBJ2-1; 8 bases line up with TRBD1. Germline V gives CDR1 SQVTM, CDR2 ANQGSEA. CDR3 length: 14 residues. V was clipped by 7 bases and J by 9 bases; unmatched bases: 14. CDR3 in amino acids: CSAMWAGGSGEQFF. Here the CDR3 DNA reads TGCAGCGCCATGTGGGCAGGGGGCTCGGGTGAGCAGTTCTTC.

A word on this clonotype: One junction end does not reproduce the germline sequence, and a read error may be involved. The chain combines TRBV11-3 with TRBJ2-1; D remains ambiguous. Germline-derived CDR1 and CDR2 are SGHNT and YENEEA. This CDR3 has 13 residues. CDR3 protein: CASIAGCYNDQFF. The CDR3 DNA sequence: TGTGCCAGCATTGCCGGTTGCTACAATGATCAGTTCTTC.

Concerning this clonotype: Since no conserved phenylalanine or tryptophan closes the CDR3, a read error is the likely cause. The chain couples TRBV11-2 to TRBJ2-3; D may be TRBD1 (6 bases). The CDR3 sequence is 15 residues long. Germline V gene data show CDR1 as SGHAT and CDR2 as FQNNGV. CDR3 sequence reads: CASSQNAGEADMQYL. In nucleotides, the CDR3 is TGTGCCAGCAGCCAAAACGCAGGGGAAGCAGATATGCAGTATTTA.

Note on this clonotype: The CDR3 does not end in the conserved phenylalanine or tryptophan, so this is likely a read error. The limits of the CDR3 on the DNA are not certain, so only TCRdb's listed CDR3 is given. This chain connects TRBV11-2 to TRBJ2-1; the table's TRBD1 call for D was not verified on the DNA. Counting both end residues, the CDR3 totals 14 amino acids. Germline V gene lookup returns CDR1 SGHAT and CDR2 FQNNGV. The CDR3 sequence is CASSLGAGRNEQLL.

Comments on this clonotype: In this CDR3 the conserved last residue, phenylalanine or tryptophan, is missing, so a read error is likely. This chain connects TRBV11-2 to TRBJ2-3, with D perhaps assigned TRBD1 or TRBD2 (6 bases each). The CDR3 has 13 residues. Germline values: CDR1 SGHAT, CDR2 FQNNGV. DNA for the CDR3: TGTGCCAGTAGCTCGGGGGCACCAGATACGCAGTATATT. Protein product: CASSSGAPDTQYI.